Listed below are T cell receptor beta chains from one sample, sequenced in a study of blood T cell repertoires in COVID-19. Some clones are missing from TCRdb's copy, which holds only in-frame ones; the method was immunoSEQ multiplex PCR. This sample has roughly 250,000 clones, with roughly 80% found just once. Sequencing input: peripheral blood. All receptors come from an elderly woman with acute or convalescent COVID-19. Each CDR3 is given with its conserved first and last residue. The order of the fields is J gene, V gene, D gene, clone size, CDR3 protein, CDR3 DNA. The D gene is left open where the match is weak. Clone sizes are given selectively: once, few, many, or a class where the clone is expanded.

J gene: TRBJ2-7
V gene: TRBV7-2
D gene: TRBD1
clone size: -
CDR3 protein: CASSSTGTLTYEQYF
CDR3 DNA: TGTGCCAGCAGCTCGACAGGGACCCTTACCTACGAGCAGTACTTC

J gene: TRBJ2-1
V gene: TRBV7-9
D gene: TRBD2
clone size: -
CDR3 protein: CASSSREGNEQFF
CDR3 DNA: TGTGCCAGCAGCTCCAGGGAGGGCAATGAGCAGTTCTTC

J gene: TRBJ1-4
V gene: TRBV9
D gene: -
clone size: -
CDR3 protein: CASSLRGGNEKLFF
CDR3 DNA: TGTGCCAGCAGCCTACGGGGGGGGAATGAAAAACTGTTTTTT

J gene: TRBJ2-4
V gene: TRBV29-1
D gene: -
clone size: -
CDR3 protein: CSVRTGLENIQYF
CDR3 DNA: TGCAGCGTGCGTACTGGGCTGGAAAACATTCAGTACTTC

J gene: TRBJ2-2
V gene: TRBV5-4
D gene: -
clone size: -
CDR3 protein: CASSLAPGLALNTGELFF
CDR3 DNA: TGTGCCAGCAGCTTGGCGCCGGGGCTAGCGCTGAACACCGGGGAGCTGTTTTTT

J gene: TRBJ2-3
V gene: TRBV4-1
D gene: -
clone size: -
CDR3 protein: CASSQGSLALGTDTQYF
CDR3 DNA: TGCGCCAGCAGCCAAGGGTCTCTAGCTTTGGGCACAGATACGCAGTATTTT

J gene: TRBJ1-1
V gene: TRBV29-1
D gene: -
clone size: -
CDR3 protein: CSVGGPNTEAFF
CDR3 DNA: TGCAGCGTTGGGGGCCCGAACACTGAAGCTTTCTTT

J gene: TRBJ2-2
V gene: TRBV7-6
D gene: -
clone size: -
CDR3 protein: CASSPRGEVGSGELFF
CDR3 DNA: TGTGCCAGCAGCCCCAGGGGCGAGGTGGGATCCGGGGAGCTGTTTTTT

J gene: TRBJ1-5
V gene: TRBV19
D gene: TRBD1
clone size: -
CDR3 protein: CASRGQGGNQPQHF
CDR3 DNA: TGTGCCAGTAGGGGACAGGGGGGCAATCAGCCCCAGCATTTT

J gene: TRBJ1-5
V gene: TRBV10-1
D gene: TRBD1
clone size: -
CDR3 protein: CARTRDTGGSNQPQHF
CDR3 DNA: TGCGCCAGGACCCGAGACACAGGGGGGAGCAATCAGCCCCAGCATTTT

J gene: TRBJ2-7
V gene: TRBV5-4
D gene: -
clone size: once
CDR3 protein: CASSIAGVQYEQYF
CDR3 DNA: TGTGCCAGCAGTATTGCCGGGGTGCAATACGAGCAGTACTTC

J gene: TRBJ2-2
V gene: TRBV7-3
D gene: TRBD1
clone size: -
CDR3 protein: CASSLQGAVRGELFF
CDR3 DNA: TGTGCCAGCAGCTTACAGGGGGCGGTTAGAGGGGAGCTGTTTTTT

J gene: TRBJ1-3
V gene: TRBV7-2
D gene: -
clone size: -
CDR3 protein: CASSLSQGSSGNTIYF
CDR3 DNA: TGTGCCAGCAGCTTAAGTCAGGGGAGCTCTGGAAACACCATATATTTT

J gene: TRBJ1-3
V gene: TRBV29-1
D gene: TRBD1
clone size: -
CDR3 protein: CSVIQGAGNTIYF
CDR3 DNA: TGCAGCGTTATCCAGGGGGCTGGAAACACCATATATTTT

J gene: TRBJ2-2
V gene: TRBV5-1
D gene: -
clone size: -
CDR3 protein: CASSLRGGGGPPNTGELFF
CDR3 DNA: TGCGCCAGCAGCTTGCGTGGGGGAGGGGGACCACCGAACACCGGGGAGCTGTTTTTT

J gene: TRBJ2-2
V gene: TRBV7-3
D gene: TRBD2
clone size: -
CDR3 protein: CASSSHGGGVTGELFF
CDR3 DNA: TGTGCCAGCAGCTCCCATGGCGGGGGGGTCACCGGGGAGCTGTTTTTT

J gene: TRBJ1-4
V gene: TRBV7-9
D gene: TRBD1
clone size: -
CDR3 protein: CASNIQGNEKLFF
CDR3 DNA: TGTGCCAGCAACATACAGGGGAATGAAAAACTGTTTTTT

J gene: TRBJ2-7
V gene: TRBV2
D gene: TRBD1
clone size: -
CDR3 protein: CASSKDTSTGAEQYF
CDR3 DNA: TGTGCCAGCAGTAAAGACACATCTACAGGGGCCGAGCAGTACTTC

J gene: TRBJ2-1
V gene: TRBV7-9
D gene: TRBD2
clone size: -
CDR3 protein: CASSLTPGTRVNEQFF
CDR3 DNA: TGTGCCAGCAGCTTAACGCCCGGGACTAGGGTGAATGAGCAGTTCTTC

J gene: TRBJ2-7
V gene: TRBV7-3
D gene: -
clone size: -
CDR3 protein: CASSFGGQGYEQYF
CDR3 DNA: TGTGCCAGCAGCTTCGGGGGGCAGGGGTACGAGCAGTACTTC

J gene: TRBJ1-5
V gene: TRBV19
D gene: -
clone size: -
CDR3 protein: CASSGTGYSNQPQHF
CDR3 DNA: TGTGCCAGTAGTGGAACAGGATATAGCAATCAGCCCCAGCATTTT

J gene: TRBJ2-3
V gene: TRBV5-1
D gene: TRBD2
clone size: few
CDR3 protein: CASSLAGTSGAPGADTQYF
CDR3 DNA: TGCGCCAGCAGCTTGGCCGGGACTAGCGGGGCCCCCGGCGCAGATACGCAGTATTTT

J gene: TRBJ1-1
V gene: TRBV2
D gene: -
clone size: -
CDR3 protein: CASTLERGRNTEAFF
CDR3 DNA: TGTGCCAGCACCCTAGAGCGAGGTCGGAACACTGAAGCTTTCTTT

J gene: TRBJ2-3
V gene: TRBV5-8
D gene: -
clone size: -
CDR3 protein: CASSRGRTDTQYF
CDR3 DNA: TGTGCCAGCAGCCGAGGGCGGACAGATACGCAGTATTTT

J gene: TRBJ2-7
V gene: TRBV12-3/TRBV12-4
D gene: TRBD1
clone size: -
CDR3 protein: CASSRQGAHEQYF
CDR3 DNA: TGTGCCAGCAGTCGGCAGGGGGCCCACGAGCAGTACTTC

J gene: TRBJ1-6
V gene: TRBV5-1
D gene: -
clone size: few
CDR3 protein: CASSLEGGHNSPLHF
CDR3 DNA: TGCGCCAGCAGCTTGGAGGGGGGGCATAATTCACCCCTCCACTTT

J gene: TRBJ1-6
V gene: TRBV2
D gene: TRBD1
clone size: -
CDR3 protein: CASNGQGEASPLHF
CDR3 DNA: TGTGCCAGCAACGGACAGGGTGAAGCTTCACCCCTCCACTTT

J gene: TRBJ2-2
V gene: TRBV5-1
D gene: -
clone size: -
CDR3 protein: CASSFGGAPGELFF
CDR3 DNA: TGCGCCAGCAGCTTTGGGGGGGCGCCGGGGGAGCTGTTTTTT

J gene: TRBJ2-7
V gene: TRBV5-4
D gene: TRBD1
clone size: -
CDR3 protein: CASSIRTGSEQYF
CDR3 DNA: TGTGCCAGCAGCATCAGGACAGGGAGCGAGCAGTACTTC

J gene: TRBJ1-2
V gene: TRBV2
D gene: -
clone size: -
CDR3 protein: CASQTGLPTYGYTF
CDR3 DNA: TGTGCCAGCCAGACAGGACTCCCTACCTATGGCTACACCTTC

J gene: TRBJ1-1
V gene: TRBV7-2
D gene: -
clone size: -
CDR3 protein: CASSPTEARIEAFF
CDR3 DNA: TGTGCCAGCAGCCCCACGGAGGCCAGGATTGAAGCTTTCTTT

J gene: TRBJ1-4
V gene: TRBV27
D gene: TRBD1
clone size: -
CDR3 protein: CASSPNRDRAEKLFF
CDR3 DNA: TGTGCCAGCAGTCCGAACCGGGACAGGGCTGAAAAACTGTTTTTT

J gene: TRBJ2-5
V gene: TRBV5-1
D gene: -
clone size: -
CDR3 protein: CASSSLGIDSWQETQYF
CDR3 DNA: TGCGCCAGCAGCTCCCTTGGGATAGACAGTTGGCAAGAGACCCAGTACTTC

J gene: TRBJ2-2
V gene: TRBV30
D gene: -
clone size: -
CDR3 protein: CAWSLGWTAHTGELFF
CDR3 DNA: TGTGCCTGGAGTCTCGGCTGGACAGCACACACCGGGGAGCTGTTTTTT

J gene: TRBJ1-1
V gene: TRBV3-1/TRBV3-2
D gene: -
clone size: -
CDR3 protein: CASSPNVQSTEAFF
CDR3 DNA: TGTGCCAGCAGCCCCAACGTACAATCCACTGAAGCTTTCTTT

J gene: TRBJ2-7
V gene: TRBV7-8
D gene: TRBD1
clone size: -
CDR3 protein: CASSLGGAQGAAQYF
CDR3 DNA: TGTGCCAGCAGCTTAGGCGGGGCACAGGGGGCTGCTCAGTACTTC

J gene: TRBJ2-7
V gene: TRBV27
D gene: TRBD1
clone size: -
CDR3 protein: CASSYGTGRSYEQYF
CDR3 DNA: TGTGCCAGCAGTTATGGGACAGGGAGATCCTACGAGCAGTACTTC

J gene: TRBJ2-2
V gene: TRBV27
D gene: -
clone size: -
CDR3 protein: CASRPPGLAGELFF
CDR3 DNA: TGTGCCAGCAGACCCCCAGGGTTAGCCGGGGAGCTGTTTTTT

J gene: TRBJ2-3
V gene: TRBV6-5
D gene: -
clone size: -
CDR3 protein: CASSYRRAGDTQYF
CDR3 DNA: TGTGCCAGCAGTTACAGGAGGGCGGGAGATACGCAGTATTTT

J gene: TRBJ2-2
V gene: TRBV28
D gene: TRBD1
clone size: -
CDR3 protein: CASRFASTGVAGELFF
CDR3 DNA: TGTGCCAGCAGGTTCGCCAGTACAGGGGTTGCCGGGGAGCTGTTTTTT

J gene: TRBJ2-7
V gene: TRBV2
D gene: -
clone size: -
CDR3 protein: CASIAGEGAEQYF
CDR3 DNA: TGTGCCAGCATTGCAGGGGAAGGAGCCGAGCAGTACTTC

J gene: TRBJ2-1
V gene: TRBV7-3
D gene: TRBD2
clone size: -
CDR3 protein: CASSPGTSEGGQFF
CDR3 DNA: TGTGCCAGCAGCCCCGGGACTAGCGAGGGGGGGCAGTTCTTC

J gene: TRBJ2-2
V gene: TRBV19
D gene: TRBD1
clone size: -
CDR3 protein: CASFRTGVNTGELFF
CDR3 DNA: TGTGCCAGTTTCAGGACAGGGGTGAACACCGGGGAGCTGTTTTTT